A single sample is the source of the 30 T cell receptor beta chains below, sequenced in a study of blood T cell repertoires in COVID-19. The assay was immunoSEQ multiplex PCR, and TCRdb's table has in-frame clones only and misses some. The table records approximately 190,000 clones, about 90% of them present only once. The sample was peripheral blood. The receptors were sampled from a man aged 60 to 75 with active or convalescent COVID-19.

The V gene is TRBV6-6, the J gene TRBJ2-3, with 9 bases identical to TRBD1. CDR1 is MNHNY, CDR2 SVGAGI, per germline (reference sequence). The CDR3 spans 13 residues. Trimming cost V 6 bases and J 11 bases; bases outside gene matches: 9. For the CDR3, the DNA is TGTGCCAGCAGAGCCCTGACAGGGGGAGGGCAGTATTTT. Its translation: CASRALTGGGQYF.

The table lists this clone with a few counts. The chain combines TRBV19 with TRBJ1-5; unclear D gene. The CDR3 extends over 14 amino acids. Trimming removed 5 bases from V and 0 bases from J, with 8 bases in between. Looked up from germline, CDR1 is LNHDA and CDR2 is SQIVND (reference sequence). The CDR3 coding sequence is TGTGCCAGTAGTCGCACTGTTAGCAATCAGCCCCAGCATTTT. Translating gives CASSRTVSNQPQHF.

The chain joins TRBV5-4 to TRBJ1-5, with 7 bases aligning to TRBD1. The V segment lost 7 bases and the J segment 6 bases; nucleotides outside the gene matches: 7. Germline values: CDR1 SGHNT, CDR2 YYREEE (reference sequence). CDR3 length equals 13 residues. The CDR3 DNA sequence: TGTGCCAGCGCTACAGGGGCGGCTCAGCCCCAGCATTTT. Encoded protein: CASATGAAQPQHF. Full variable domain (rest looked up from reference TRBV5-4 and TRBJ1-5): ETGVTQSPTHLIKTRGQQVTLRCSSQSGHNTVSWYQQALGQGPQFIFQYYREEENGRGNFPPRFSGLQFPNYSSELNVNALELDDSALYLCASATGAAQPQHFGDGTRLSIL.

The sample holds a few counts of this clone. V is TRBV11-2 and J is TRBJ2-5; TRBD2 matches 7 bases. This CDR3 is built from 15 residues. J gave up 4 bases and V 2 bases, and 7 bases lay outside the gene matches. Germline V gene data show CDR1 as SGHAT and CDR2 as FQNNGV. This CDR3 is CASSLSASGRETQYF. The DNA of the CDR3 is TGTGCCAGCAGCTTATCGGCTAGCGGTAGAGAGACCCAGTACTTC.

The chain carries TRBV12-5 and TRBJ2-5; the match to TRBD1 covers 11 bases. The CDR3 is made up of 17 amino acids. The germline V gene encodes CDR1 LGHNT and CDR2 FRNRAP. J gave up 4 bases and V 0 bases, and 7 bases lay outside the gene matches. The CDR3 DNA is TGTGCTAGTGGTTTGGTACGCGGGACAGGGGGGAGAGAGACCCAGTACTTC. Its translation is CASGLVRGTGGRETQYF.

V and J are TRBV19 and TRBJ1-1; 8 bases agree with TRBD1. V trimming: 5 bases; J trimming: 6 bases; junction bases outside the gene matches: 14. Per the germline V gene, CDR1 is LNHDA and CDR2 is SQIVND (reference sequence). The CDR3 consists of 16 residues. The CDR3 region is CASSQLRTGRTAEAFF. The CDR3 DNA reads TGTGCCAGTAGTCAACTAAGGACAGGGCGAACGGCTGAAGCTTTCTTT.

This chain joins TRBV24-1 and TRBJ2-3; 9 positions agree with TRBD2. Unmatched junction bases numbered 11, after V lost 5 bases and J lost 0 bases. Germline loops: CDR1 KGHDR, CDR2 SFDVKD. The CDR3 consists of 18 residues. CDR3 protein: CATSGWTSVGRSTDTQYF. CDR3 nucleotide sequence: TGTGCCACCAGTGGCTGGACTAGCGTGGGGAGGAGCACAGATACGCAGTATTTT.

The genes are TRBV2 and TRBJ2-4, with a tentative D call TRBD2 (6 bases). The V end lost 11 bases, the J end lost 5 bases, and 22 bases lay between the germline ends. The CDR3 is 15 amino acids. CDR1 and CDR2 from the germline V gene are SNHLY and FYNNEI. The CDR3 is CASGGETTHENIQYF. The CDR3 nucleotides read TGTGCCTCAGGCGGGGAGACGACCCATGAAAACATTCAGTACTTC.

This clone was seen a handful of times. The chain couples TRBV29-1 to TRBJ2-7; D may be TRBD1 (5 bases). The V gene's germline CDR1 is SQVTM and CDR2 ANQGSEA. The CDR3 consists of 14 residues. V lost 5 bases, J lost 1 base, and 15 bases lay in between. As DNA, the CDR3 is TGCAGCGTTCGTACAGGCCAAACTTCCTACGAGCAGTACTTC. Translating gives CSVRTGQTSYEQYF.

The DNA of the CDR3 is TGTGCCAGCAGGCGACAGGAGGACACAGATACGCAGTATTTT. Translated, it gives CASRRQEDTDTQYF. The chain combines TRBV2 with TRBJ2-3; tentative D call: TRBD1 (6 bases). Germline V lookup: CDR1 SNHLY, CDR2 FYNNEI. Trimming cost V 6 bases and J 2 bases, with 12 bases left between them. This CDR3 region has 14 residues. The full variable domain, its missing parts supplied by reference TRBV2 and TRBJ2-3, is EPEVTQTPSHQVTQMGQEVILRCVPISNHLYFYWYRQILGQKVEFLVSFYNNEISEKSEIFDDQFSVERPDGSNFTLKIRSTKLEDSAMYFCASRRQEDTDTQYFGPGTRLTVL.

V gene TRBV3-1 (or the pseudogene TRBV3-2) combines with J gene TRBJ1-1; TRBD1 might be the D (6 bases). The CDR3 has 13 amino acids. The V and J ends lost 1 base and 11 bases respectively, with 14 bases between them. The V gene's germline CDR1 is LGHDT and CDR2 YNNKEL (reference sequence). The CDR3 region has the DNA TGTGCCAGCAGCCAAGGACAGGACATTCGGGCTTTCTTT. Residues: CASSQGQDIRAFF.

This clone was found a few times. V and J are TRBV19 and TRBJ1-5; weak D call: TRBD1 (6 bases). V lost 6 bases and J lost 1, with 13 bases in between. The germline V gene has CDR1 LNHDA and CDR2 SQIVND (reference sequence). This CDR3 comprises 15 residues. CDR3 nucleotides: TGTGCCAGTAGAGGGGAGGGGGGAAGCAATCAGCCCCAGCATTTT. This gives the protein CASRGEGGSNQPQHF.

The genes are TRBV11-3 and TRBJ2-3, with 16 bases aligning to TRBD2. The V segment lost 2 bases and the J segment 5 bases; nucleotides outside the gene matches: 13. Germline V gene data show CDR1 as SGHNT and CDR2 as YENEEA. The CDR3 has 20 residues. DNA for the CDR3: TGTGCCAGCAGCTTAACTATTGGGACTAGCGGGGGGGCCTTCCAAGATACGCAGTATTTT. This translates into CASSLTIGTSGGAFQDTQYF.

The gene calls are TRBV7-3 and TRBJ2-3, with TRBD1 matching 10 bases. J lost 8 bases, V lost 2 bases, and 4 bases had no gene match. The CDR3 runs 14 residues. CDR1 and CDR2 from the germline V gene are SGHTA and FQGTGA. For the CDR3, the DNA is TGTGCCAGCAGCTTAGGGACAGGGGCCGGTACGCAGTATTTT. This encodes CASSLGTGAGTQYF.

The chain recombines TRBV6-6 with TRBJ2-7; TRBD1 is a possible D gene (5 bases). V was trimmed by 6 bases and J by 4 bases, leaving 10 bases between them. The germline V gene encodes CDR1 MNHNY and CDR2 SVGAGI (reference sequence). The CDR3 spans 12 residues. CDR3 in DNA: TGTGCCAGCAGCAATACAGGTTACGAGCAGTACTTC. This translates into CASSNTGYEQYF.

The rearrangement uses TRBV5-3 and TRBJ2-3, with 7 bases identical to TRBD2. TRBV5-3 is classed as an ORF, of uncertain function. Trimming cost V 2 bases and J 0 bases; bases outside gene matches: 12. The CDR3 has 18 residues. CDR3 residues: CARSLVFLAEPSTDTQYF. Here the CDR3 DNA reads TGTGCCAGAAGCTTAGTTTTCCTAGCGGAACCTAGCACAGATACGCAGTATTTT.

This sequence joins TRBV18 and TRBJ1-6; D may be TRBD1 (5 bases). Deletions cut 0 bases from V and 5 bases from J, with 11 bases between. The germline gives CDR1 KGHSH, CDR2 LQKENI. This CDR3 region has 16 residues. CDR3 DNA sequence: TGTGCCAGCTCACCACCGGGGGGTTCGGATAATTCACCCCTCCACTTT. This encodes CASSPPGGSDNSPLHF.

The rearrangement uses TRBV2 and TRBJ1-1; D call uncertain. Per germline, CDR1 SNHLY and CDR2 FYNNEI. The CDR3 totals 13 residues. V was trimmed by 5 bases and J by 2 bases, leaving 9 bases between them. The chain's CDR3 is CASSTTANTEAFF. The CDR3 DNA reads as TGTGCCAGCAGTACAACAGCCAACACTGAAGCTTTCTTT. Variable domain in full (rest from reference TRBV2 and TRBJ1-1): EPEVTQTPSHQVTQMGQEVILRCVPISNHLYFYWYRQILGQKVEFLVSFYNNEISEKSEIFDDQFSVERPDGSNFTLKIRSTKLEDSAMYFCASSTTANTEAFFGQGTRLTVV.

The chain uses TRBV5-1 and TRBJ1-4; D might be TRBD1 (5 bases). The CDR3 sequence is 14 residues long. Trimming cost V 0 bases and J 2 bases, with 5 bases left between them. Germline loops: CDR1 SGHRS, CDR2 YFSETQ. The CDR3 coding sequence is TGCGCCAGCAGCTTGGGACAGACTAATGAAAAACTGTTTTTT. Translation gives CASSLGQTNEKLFF. Full variable domain (outside the CDR3, taken from reference TRBV5-1 and TRBJ1-4): KAGVTQTPRYLIKTRGQQVTLSCSPISGHRSVSWYQQTPGQGLQFLFEYFSETQRNKGNFPGRFSGRQFSNSRSEMNVSTLELGDSALYLCASSLGQTNEKLFFGSGTQLSVL.

The chain couples TRBV6-7 to TRBJ2-3; 7 bases are a match to TRBD2. TRBV6-7 is classed as an ORF, of uncertain function. The ends lost 6 bases at V and 2 bases at J; junction bases unmatched: 20. The CDR3 is made up of 19 amino acids. The CDR3: CASSPQMIPPGGNTDTQYF. The CDR3 DNA sequence: TGTGCCAGCAGCCCTCAGATGATCCCGCCGGGGGGAAACACAGATACGCAGTATTTT.

This rearrangement joins TRBV4-1 to TRBJ2-2; TRBD2 matches at 11 bases. This CDR3 has 16 residues. Germline CDR1 reads MGHRA; CDR2 reads YSYEKL. V trimming: 1 base; J trimming: 5 bases; junction bases outside the gene matches: 3. The CDR3 DNA follows: TGCGCCAGCAGCCAAGGTAGCGGGGGGGCGACCGGGGAGCTGTTTTTT. The encoded protein is CASSQGSGGATGELFF.

This rearrangement joins TRBV5-1 to TRBJ2-5; 9 bases agree with TRBD2. The CDR3 sequence is 16 residues long. Germline V gene lookup returns CDR1 SGHRS and CDR2 YFSETQ. V lost 0 bases, J lost 5 bases, and 8 bases stayed unmatched. The DNA for the CDR3 is TGCGCCAGCAGCTTGGAGAGCGGGGGGTCTGGGGAGACCCAGTACTTC. It encodes CASSLESGGSGETQYF.

The genes are TRBV7-9 and TRBJ1-2; the match to TRBD1 covers 7 bases. CDR1 SEHNR and CDR2 FQNEAQ come from the germline V gene (reference sequence). V shed 5 bases, J shed 1 base, and the junction held 4 bases outside the gene matches. There are 14 residues in the CDR3. This CDR3 is CASSPRQGNYGYTF. The CDR3 DNA follows: TGTGCCAGCAGCCCCAGACAGGGTAACTATGGCTACACCTTC.

This clone came up once. The rearrangement uses TRBV5-4 and TRBJ1-6, with D perhaps matching TRBD1 (5 bases). CDR1 is SGHNT, CDR2 YYREEE, per germline (reference sequence). Trimming took 0 bases from V and 6 from J, leaving 10 bases between them. The CDR3 loop spans 15 amino acids. This CDR3 is CASSLEGRGNSPLHF. The CDR3 DNA reads TGTGCCAGCAGCTTGGAAGGGAGGGGTAATTCACCCCTCCACTTT.

V and J are TRBV2 and TRBJ2-7, with D perhaps matching TRBD2 (6 bases). Trimming removed 8 bases from V and 2 bases from J, with 10 bases in between. This CDR3 spans 12 amino acids. Germline CDR1 reads SNHLY; CDR2 reads FYNNEI. The CDR3 region is CASRDSPYEQYF. CDR3 in DNA: TGTGCCAGCCGGGACTCTCCCTACGAGCAGTACTTC.

The rearrangement joins TRBV7-3 to TRBJ2-1, with TRBD1 matching over 7 bases. The V and J ends lost 5 bases and 3 bases, in that order; junction bases with no gene match: 10. The CDR3 contains 16 residues. The V gene's germline CDR1 is SGHTA and CDR2 FQGTGA. The CDR3 protein is CASSLQGLSIYNEQFF. The CDR3 region has the DNA TGTGCCAGCAGCCTACAGGGGCTTTCAATCTACAATGAGCAGTTCTTC.

The chain combines TRBV5-1 with TRBJ1-5; D uncertain. V was shortened by 0 bases and J by 5 bases, with 6 bases between the two germline ends. CDR1 SGHRS and CDR2 YFSETQ come from the germline V gene. This CDR3 comprises 13 residues. CDR3 coding DNA: TGCGCCAGCAGCTTGGAGGCGGATCAGCCCCAGCATTTT. Translation gives CASSLEADQPQHF. Variable domain in full (rest from reference TRBV5-1 and TRBJ1-5): KAGVTQTPRYLIKTRGQQVTLSCSPISGHRSVSWYQQTPGQGLQFLFEYFSETQRNKGNFPGRFSGRQFSNSRSEMNVSTLELGDSALYLCASSLEADQPQHFGDGTRLSIL.

The rearrangement links TRBV11-2 to TRBJ1-2; TRBD1 matches at 8 bases. The CDR3 is made up of 14 amino acids. Per germline, CDR1 SGHAT and CDR2 FQNNGV. Unmatched junction bases numbered 9, after V lost 5 bases and J lost 7 bases. The CDR3 region is CASSLQGQGFGYTF. CDR3 nucleotide sequence: TGTGCCAGCAGCCTTCAAGGACAGGGATTTGGCTACACCTTC.

The chain recombines TRBV3-1 (or the pseudogene TRBV3-2) with TRBJ1-3; 7 bases agree with TRBD1. The CDR3 runs to 14 residues. V gave up 6 bases and J gave up 2 bases; unmatched junction bases: 4. From germline, CDR1 is LGHDT and CDR2 YNNKEL (reference sequence). The CDR3 loop is CASSRGGAGNTIYF. DNA of the CDR3: TGTGCCAGCAGTCGAGGGGGCGCTGGAAACACCATATATTTT.

The chain joins TRBV12-5 to TRBJ2-2, with 13 nucleotides matching TRBD2. CDR1 is LGHNT and CDR2 is FRNRAP in the germline V gene. The CDR3 consists of 19 residues. V lost 2 bases, J lost 1 base, and 7 bases stayed unmatched. The CDR3 region is CASGLPTSGGPQNTGELFF. The CDR3, as DNA: TGTGCTAGTGGTTTGCCGACTAGCGGGGGGCCACAGAACACCGGGGAGCTGTTTTTT.